What follows are 9 T cell receptor beta chains derived from one specimen sequenced in a study of cytomegalovirus exposure and HLA in healthy donors. Assay: immunoSEQ multiplex PCR; the TCRdb copy retains only in-frame clones and omits some. The table shows 45,000 to 65,000 clones, with around 93% occurring only once. Source material: PBMCs. Receptors originate from a woman younger than 35 in good health and CMV-seropositive.

The chain combines TRBV18 with TRBJ1-3; 9 bases map to TRBD1. With 10 bases clipped from V and 0 bases from J, the junction kept 19 bases outside the gene matches. CDR1 and CDR2 from the germline V gene are KGHSH and LQKENI. CDR3 length equals 19 residues. The CDR3 DNA is TGTGCCACCAGCGCAAAAACAGGGGGCCCGAATCACTCTGGAAACACCATATATTTT. Residues: CATSAKTGGPNHSGNTIYF.

The CDR3 reads CASSEYVAGRVNTGELFF. CDR3 DNA: TGTGCCAGCAGTGAATATGTCGCAGGCAGGGTGAACACCGGGGAGCTGTTTTTT. V is TRBV25-1 and J is TRBJ2-2; possible D gene TRBD1, 5 bases. This CDR3 region has 18 residues. Germline V gene lookup returns CDR1 MGHDK and CDR2 SYGVNS. Between the trimmed V and J ends, which lost 0 bases and 1 base, there was a span of 15 bases. The variable domain in full, completed from reference TRBV25-1 and TRBJ2-2, reads EADIYQTPRYLVIGTGKKITLECSQTMGHDKMYWYQQDPGMELHLIHYSYGVNSTEKGDLSSESTVSRIRTEHFPLTLESARPSHTSQYLCASSEYVAGRVNTGELFFGEGSRLTVL.

The chain is built from TRBV27 and TRBJ2-7; 7 bases align to TRBD1. V lost 0 bases to trimming and J lost 7 bases; unmatched junction nucleotides: 9. The germline V gene has CDR1 MNHEY and CDR2 SMNVEV (reference sequence). The CDR3 is 15 amino acids. The CDR3 sequence is CASSLSYDRVGEQYF. The CDR3 nucleotides are TGTGCCAGCAGTTTATCGTACGACAGGGTGGGGGAGCAGTACTTC.

The J gene is TRBJ2-1, the V gene TRBV19; D may be TRBD1 (5 bases). This CDR3 is built from 14 residues. The V end lost 3 bases, the J end lost 2 bases, and 8 bases lay between the germline ends. The germline gives CDR1 LNHDA, CDR2 SQIVND (reference sequence). As DNA, the CDR3 is TGTGCCAGTAGTATGGGGCAGGCCTACAATGAGCAGTTCTTC. Translation: CASSMGQAYNEQFF. The entire variable domain, with the rest obtained from reference TRBV19 and TRBJ2-1, is as follows: DGGITQSPKYLFRKEGQNVTLSCEQNLNHDAMYWYRQDPGQGLRLIYYSQIVNDFQKGDIAEGYSVSREKKESFPLTVTSAQKNPTAFYLCASSMGQAYNEQFFGPGTRLTVL.

This clone showed up just once. The V and J genes are TRBV19 and TRBJ2-5; possibly TRBD1 for D (7 bases). V was cut by 5 bases and J by 3 bases, with 28 bases left in between. CDR1 and CDR2 from the germline V gene are LNHDA and SQIVND (reference sequence). The CDR3 has 19 amino acids. The CDR3 DNA reads as TGTGCCAGTAGTTCGCAGGGGGGAACGGTGGCGGGGAAAAAAGAGACCCAGTACTTC. Its protein product is CASSSQGGTVAGKKETQYF. Drawing the rest from reference TRBV19 and TRBJ2-5, the complete variable domain is DGGITQSPKYLFRKEGQNVTLSCEQNLNHDAMYWYRQDPGQGLRLIYYSQIVNDFQKGDIAEGYSVSREKKESFPLTVTSAQKNPTAFYLCASSSQGGTVAGKKETQYFGPGTRLLVL.

The J gene is TRBJ2-7, the V gene TRBV5-6; 11 bases are a match to TRBD1. CDR1 SGHDT and CDR2 YYEEEE come from the germline V gene. The CDR3 covers 13 residues. Trimming removed 3 bases from V and 5 bases from J; junction bases left unmatched: 1. The CDR3 loop is CASSSGQGDEQYF. In nucleotides, the CDR3 is TGTGCCAGCAGCTCGGGACAGGGGGACGAGCAGTACTTC.

This chain joins TRBV7-2 and TRBJ2-3; 12 nucleotides line up with TRBD2. The germline gives CDR1 SGHTA, CDR2 FQGNSA. This CDR3 is built from 17 residues. V trimming: 1 base; J trimming: 1 base; junction bases outside the gene matches: 3. The chain's CDR3 is CASSLVWTSGGTDTQYF. Here the CDR3 DNA reads TGTGCCAGCAGCTTAGTATGGACTAGCGGGGGCACAGATACGCAGTATTTT.

The CDR3 region is CASSPPPSNEQYF. As DNA, the CDR3 is TGTGCCAGCTCACCACCGCCTAGTAACGAGCAGTACTTC. This chain links TRBV18 with TRBJ2-7; D gene uncertain. The CDR3 contains 13 residues. Germline V gene data show CDR1 as KGHSH and CDR2 as LQKENI. The V and J ends lost 0 bases and 5 bases respectively, with 8 bases between them.

The genes are TRBV30 and TRBJ2-5, with D possibly being TRBD2 (6 bases). Trimming removed 2 bases at V and 4 bases at J, with 8 bases between. CDR1 is GTSNPN and CDR2 is SVGIG in the germline V gene (reference sequence). This CDR3 is built from 12 residues. The CDR3 DNA follows: TGTGCCTGGAGTCGGGGGACAGAGACCCAGTACTTC. Protein product: CAWSRGTETQYF.